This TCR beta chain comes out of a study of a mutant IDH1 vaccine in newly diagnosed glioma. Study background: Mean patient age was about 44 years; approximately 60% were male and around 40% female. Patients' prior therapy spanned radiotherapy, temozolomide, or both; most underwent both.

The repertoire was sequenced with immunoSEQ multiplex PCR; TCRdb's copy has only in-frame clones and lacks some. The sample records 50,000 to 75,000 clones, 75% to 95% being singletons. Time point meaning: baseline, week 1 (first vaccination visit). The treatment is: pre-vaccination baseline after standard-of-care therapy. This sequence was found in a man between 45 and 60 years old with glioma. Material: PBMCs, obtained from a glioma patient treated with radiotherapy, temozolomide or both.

This CDR3 is CASSATSRGPDTQYF. The CDR3 DNA reads as TGTGCCAGCAGCGCCACTAGCAGGGGCCCAGATACGCAGTATTTT. V gene TRBV9 combines with J gene TRBJ2-3; D is tentatively TRBD1 or TRBD2 (6 bases each). Germline V gives CDR1 SGDLS, CDR2 YYNGEE. V was clipped by 3 bases and J by 4 bases, with 15 bases between them. The CDR3 sequence is 15 residues long. The complete variable domain, with remaining parts taken from reference TRBV9 and TRBJ2-3, reads DSGVTQTPKHLITATGQRVTLRCSPRSGDLSVYWYQQSLDQGLQFLIQYYNGEERAKGNILERFSAQQFPDLHSELNLSSLELGDSALYFCASSATSRGPDTQYFGPGTRLTVL.